The source of this TCR beta chain is a study of shared clonotypes between healthy human individuals. In the sorted-subset replicate PCRs, around 200 ng DNA, tens of thousands of T cell genomes, was used. In the study's own analysis: In the immunoSEQ data, sequences were junction-only and lacked quality scores, so filtering differed. The method was immunoSEQ multiplex PCR; TCRdb's version includes in-frame clones alone and lacks a portion of them. Clone size and the V and J calls come from that table; the DNA yielded D and trimming. The table shows around 1.5 million clones, with approximately 98% occurring only once. Germline values: CDR1 SGHRS, CDR2 YFSETQ. The trim removed 4 bases at V and 6 bases at J, leaving 11 bases unmatched. The CDR3 sequence is 15 residues long. Turning to this clone: Its cognate antigen is unknown.

The study's findings and limits: Larger estimated richness was generally recorded for naive subsets relative to memory subsets. Of the naive CD4 clonotypes, roughly 5% were shared across four donors.

This sequence joins TRBV5-1 and TRBJ1-1, with 8 bases that match TRBD1. The sequence derives from a man younger than 40 in good health. The sequencing sample was made of naive CD4+ T cells sorted from blood. Subset: CD45RA+ positively selected. This CDR3 is CASSTTGVGLSEAFF. The CDR3 nucleotides are TGCGCCAGCAGCACGACAGGGGTAGGGCTCTCTGAAGCTTTCTTT.